This T cell receptor (beta chain) was observed in a study of cytomegalovirus exposure and HLA in healthy donors. Across the study: The same platform was used for the 120 validation repertoires and the roughly 720 first-cohort repertoires, a later analysis reported. Regarding the study as a whole: That first-cohort TCR clusters tended to co-occur in the 100 to 150 validation repertoires was found in a later analysis. TCR beta chains numbering 164 were designated cytomegalovirus-associated. Despite most TCR sequences being rare, some public TCRs occurred in many donors.

V lost 3 bases to trimming and J lost 2 bases; unmatched junction nucleotides: 3. The V gene's germline CDR1 is MRHNA and CDR2 SNTAGT. The CDR3 loop spans 14 amino acids. Some clones are missing from TCRdb's copy, which holds only in-frame ones; the method was immunoSEQ multiplex PCR. The sample contains 120,000 or so clones, roughly 89% of which appear only once. The sample holds a few counts of this clone. Antigen specificity is unknown. The receptor's source is a woman aged 18 to 35 in good health and CMV-seronegative. Sequencing was performed on PBMCs. The genes are TRBV6-4 and TRBJ1-2, with 7 bases fitting TRBD1. The CDR3 reads CASSEGTDNYGYTF. CDR3 nucleotide sequence: TGTGCCAGCAGTGAAGGGACAGACAACTATGGCTACACCTTC.